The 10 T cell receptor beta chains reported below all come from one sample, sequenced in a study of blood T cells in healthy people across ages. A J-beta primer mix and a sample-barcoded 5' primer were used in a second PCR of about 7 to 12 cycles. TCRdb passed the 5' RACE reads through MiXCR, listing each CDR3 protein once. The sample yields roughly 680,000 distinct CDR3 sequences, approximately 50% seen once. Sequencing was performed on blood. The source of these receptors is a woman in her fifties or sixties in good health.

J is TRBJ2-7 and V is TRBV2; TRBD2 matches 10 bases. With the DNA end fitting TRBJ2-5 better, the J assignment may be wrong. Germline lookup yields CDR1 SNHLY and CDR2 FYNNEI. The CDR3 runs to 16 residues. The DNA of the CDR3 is TGTGCCAGCAGTGAAAGGAGCGGGAGGGCCGTTGAGACCCAGTACTTC. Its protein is CASSERSGRAVETQYF.

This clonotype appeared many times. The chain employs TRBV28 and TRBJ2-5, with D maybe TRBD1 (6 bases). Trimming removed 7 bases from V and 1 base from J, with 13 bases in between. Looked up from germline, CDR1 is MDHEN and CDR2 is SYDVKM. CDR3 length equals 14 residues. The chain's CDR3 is CASTDSGAQETQYF. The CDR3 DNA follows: TGTGCCAGCACGGACAGTGGGGCCCAAGAGACCCAGTACTTC.

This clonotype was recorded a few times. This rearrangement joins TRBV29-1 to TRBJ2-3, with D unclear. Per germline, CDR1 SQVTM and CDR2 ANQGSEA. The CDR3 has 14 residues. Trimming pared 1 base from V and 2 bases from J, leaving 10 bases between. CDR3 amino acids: CSVEVGDFTDTQYF. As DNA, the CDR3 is TGCAGCGTTGAAGTCGGTGACTTCACAGATACGCAGTATTTT.

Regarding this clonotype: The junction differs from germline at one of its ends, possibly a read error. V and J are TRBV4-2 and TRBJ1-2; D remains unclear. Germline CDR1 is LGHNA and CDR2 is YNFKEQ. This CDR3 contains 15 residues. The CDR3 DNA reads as TGTGCCAGCAGCCAAGATGACGTAAGATCGTATGGCCACACCTTC. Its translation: CASSQDDVRSYGHTF.

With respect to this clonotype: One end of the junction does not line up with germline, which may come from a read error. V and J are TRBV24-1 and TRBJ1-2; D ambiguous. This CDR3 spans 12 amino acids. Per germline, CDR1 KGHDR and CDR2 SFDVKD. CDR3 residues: CATSDTNYGCTF. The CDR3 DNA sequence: TGTGCCACCAGTGACACTAACTATGGCTGCACCTTC.

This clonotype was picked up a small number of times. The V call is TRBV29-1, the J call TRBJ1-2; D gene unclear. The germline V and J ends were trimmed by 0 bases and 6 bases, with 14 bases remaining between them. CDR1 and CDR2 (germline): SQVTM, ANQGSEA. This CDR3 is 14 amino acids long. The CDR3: CSVEEPPGAHGYTF. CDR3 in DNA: TGCAGCGTTGAAGAACCGCCCGGAGCCCATGGCTACACCTTC.

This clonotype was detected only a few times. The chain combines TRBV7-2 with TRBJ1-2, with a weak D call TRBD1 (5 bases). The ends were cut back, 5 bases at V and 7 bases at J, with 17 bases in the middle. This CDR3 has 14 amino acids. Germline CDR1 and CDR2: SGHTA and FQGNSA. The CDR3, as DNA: TGTGCCAGCAGCCCGGGGGTATCATATGGTGGCTACACCTTC. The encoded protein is CASSPGVSYGGYTF.

CDR3 nucleotides: TGTCCGGTCGGGTCGGAGTCACCCCTCCACTTT. It translates to CPVGSESPLHF. The V and J genes are TRBV21-1 and TRBJ1-6. TRBV21-1 is a known pseudogene. The CDR3 spans 11 residues.

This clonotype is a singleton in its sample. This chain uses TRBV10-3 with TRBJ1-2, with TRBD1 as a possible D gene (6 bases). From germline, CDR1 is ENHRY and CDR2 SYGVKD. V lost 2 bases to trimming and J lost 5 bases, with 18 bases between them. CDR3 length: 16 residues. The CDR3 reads CAISEGVGAGGYGYTF. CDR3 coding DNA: TGTGCCATCAGTGAGGGGGTGGGGGCTGGCGGATATGGCTACACCTTC.

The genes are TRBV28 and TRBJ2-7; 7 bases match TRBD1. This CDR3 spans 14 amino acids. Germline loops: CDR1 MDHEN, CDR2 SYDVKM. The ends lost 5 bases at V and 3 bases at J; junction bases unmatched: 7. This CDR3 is CASSETGTFYEQYF. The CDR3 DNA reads TGTGCCAGCAGTGAGACAGGGACCTTCTACGAGCAGTACTTC.